The text below deals with one TCR beta chain. The method was immunoSEQ multiplex PCR; TCRdb's version includes in-frame clones alone and lacks a portion of them. The table includes about 120,000 clones, approximately 94% detected once. These data come from a study of T cell responses to AZD1222 COVID-19 vaccine. The V gene lost 4 bases and the J gene lost 7 bases, with 19 bases spanning the gap. CDR1 is LGHDT and CDR2 is YNNKEL in the germline V gene (reference sequence). The CDR3 spans 16 residues. The receptor comes from an adult who received the AZD1222 COVID-19 vaccine. The sequences come from peripheral blood, collected 28 days after the second AZD1222 dose. V gene TRBV3-1 (or the pseudogene TRBV3-2) combines with J gene TRBJ1-4, with a weak D call TRBD1 (5 bases). This CDR3 reads CASSPLPGVGGEKLFF. CDR3 DNA: TGTGCCAGCAGCCCCCTTCCCGGGGTGGGGGGTGAAAAACTGTTTTTT.